This entry lists 17 T cell receptor beta chains sequenced from one sample in a study of T cell repertoires in cytomegalovirus infection. Antigen specificity for these receptors is unknown. One entry per CDR3 protein results from TCRdb running MiXCR on the reads. The data hold about 480,000 distinct CDR3 sequences, with around 30% observed a single time. This specimen consisted of cultured PBMCs, obtained from culture after CMV antigen stimulation. These receptors came from a human donor in good health (CMV status not recorded). Some clones in this sample may be carry-over from other donors' samples.

The chain recombines TRBV6-2 or TRBV6-3 with TRBJ2-7; 13 nucleotides align to TRBD2. The trim removed 2 bases at V and 2 bases at J, leaving 6 bases unmatched. From germline, CDR1 is MNHEY and CDR2 SVGEGT. The CDR3 covers 17 residues. The CDR3 region is CASSYEGLAGVPYEQYF. For the CDR3, the DNA is TGTGCCAGCAGTTACGAAGGACTAGCGGGAGTTCCCTACGAGCAGTACTTC.

This clonotype was counted ten times or more. The gene calls are TRBV7-2 and TRBJ2-5; D not certain. The CDR3 has 13 amino acids. V gave up 4 bases and J gave up 3 bases, with 9 bases separating them. CDR1 and CDR2 (germline): SGHTA, FQGNSA. The CDR3, as DNA: TGTGCCAGCAGCTCTCGACGGGAAGAGACCCAGTACTTC. Translation: CASSSRREETQYF.

This rearrangement joins TRBV9 to TRBJ2-5, with a weak D call TRBD2 (6 bases). Germline V gene sequence: CDR1 SGDLS, CDR2 YYNGEE. Trimming removed 0 bases at V and 0 bases at J, with 12 bases between. This CDR3 has 16 residues. CDR3 in amino acids: CASSVESSAYQETQYF. The CDR3 region has the DNA TGTGCCAGCAGCGTAGAGTCTAGCGCCTACCAAGAGACCCAGTACTTC. Full variable domain (remainder filled in from reference TRBV9 and TRBJ2-5): DSGVTQTPKHLITATGQRVTLRCSPRSGDLSVYWYQQSLDQGLQFLIQYYNGEERAKGNILERFSAQQFPDLHSELNLSSLELGDSALYFCASSVESSAYQETQYFGPGTRLLVL.

The chain links TRBV12-3 or TRBV12-4 to TRBJ2-1; no firm D call. This CDR3 contains 13 residues. The ends were cut back, 6 bases at V and 6 bases at J, with 12 bases in the middle. CDR3 DNA: TGTGCCAGCAGCCCGGCAGCGCGCAATGAGCAGTTCTTC. Encoded protein: CASSPAARNEQFF.

This clonotype has only a few counts. V gene TRBV27 combines with J gene TRBJ2-7; 8 bases fit TRBD1. Losses at the gene ends were 8 bases for V and 5 bases for J; bases not matched to a gene: 14. This CDR3 spans 15 amino acids. From germline, CDR1 is MNHEY and CDR2 SMNVEV (reference sequence). Written as DNA, the CDR3 is TGTGCCAGCCAGTACCAGGGGGCTGAAGAGAACGAGCAGTACTTC. Encoded protein: CASQYQGAEENEQYF.

This clonotype showed up just a few times. The chain couples TRBV28 to TRBJ2-1; D is ambiguous. The CDR3 has 12 amino acids. Germline loops: CDR1 MDHEN, CDR2 SYDVKM. Trimming left V 1 base short and J 5 bases short, with 3 bases between. In DNA form, the CDR3 reads TGTGCCAGCAGTTTATACCACAATGAGCAGTTCTTC. It translates to CASSLYHNEQFF. The whole variable domain, filled in from reference TRBV28 and TRBJ2-1, reads DVKVTQSSRYLVKRTGEKVFLECVQDMDHENMFWYRQDPGLGLRLIYFSYDVKMKEKGDIPEGYSVSREKKERFSLILESASTNQTSMYLCASSLYHNEQFFGPGTRLTVL.

This clonotype was counted between two and nine times. The rearrangement uses TRBV6-1 and TRBJ2-5, with 7 bases aligning to TRBD1. The CDR3 length is 14 residues. The J segment lost 4 bases and the V segment lost 2 bases, leaving 4 bases of the junction unmatched. Germline V lookup: CDR1 MNHNS, CDR2 SASEGT. CDR3: CASSERGLRETQYF. The CDR3 region has the DNA TGTGCCAGCAGTGAAAGGGGGCTGAGAGAGACCCAGTACTTC.

The V gene is TRBV28, the J gene TRBJ2-3; 8 nucleotides match TRBD1. Germline V gene sequence: CDR1 MDHEN, CDR2 SYDVKM. V lost 5 bases, J lost 1 base, and 5 bases stayed unmatched. CDR3 length: 15 amino acids. The CDR3 region is CASSPGQAGTDTQYF. Here the CDR3 DNA reads TGTGCCAGCAGTCCGGGACAGGCGGGCACAGATACGCAGTATTTT.

The chain is built from TRBV7-8 and TRBJ1-1; a possible D gene is TRBD1 (5 bases). This CDR3 has 14 residues. The germline V gene encodes CDR1 SGHVS and CDR2 FQNEAQ. Trimming took off 3 bases at V and 0 bases at J, with 8 bases between the two ends. CDR3 sequence: CASSFKGMNTEAFF. Here the CDR3 DNA reads TGTGCCAGCAGCTTCAAGGGGATGAACACTGAAGCTTTCTTT.

The chain links TRBV19 to TRBJ1-5; the D gene is possibly TRBD1 (5 bases). The CDR3 is 15 amino acids. The germline V gene has CDR1 LNHDA and CDR2 SQIVND (reference sequence). The V and J ends lost 4 bases and 1 base respectively, with 11 bases between them. DNA for the CDR3: TGTGCCAGTAGTAAGTTTTGGGACAGCAATCAGCCCCAGCATTTT. This encodes CASSKFWDSNQPQHF.

This clonotype was seen ten or more times. V is TRBV7-2 and J is TRBJ1-1; D call uncertain. The CDR3 runs to 13 residues. The germline V and J ends were trimmed by 5 bases and 4 bases, with 11 bases remaining between them. The V gene's germline CDR1 is SGHTA and CDR2 FQGNSA. CDR3 coding DNA: TGTGCCAGCAGCCAGCGGGGAGGCACTGAAGCTTTCTTT. Residues: CASSQRGGTEAFF.

The V gene is TRBV20-1, the J gene TRBJ2-1; 7 bases agree with TRBD2. Germline V gene data show CDR1 as DFQATT and CDR2 as SNEGSKA (reference sequence). V lost 0 bases to trimming and J lost 1 base; unmatched junction nucleotides: 9. The length of the CDR3 is 17 residues. CDR3 sequence reads: CSAREEGRARSYNEQFF. Here the CDR3 DNA reads TGCAGTGCTAGAGAGGAAGGGAGGGCTAGGTCCTACAATGAGCAGTTCTTC.

This chain uses TRBV18 with TRBJ2-7, with a tentative D call TRBD2 (5 bases). Germline V gene data show CDR1 as KGHSH and CDR2 as LQKENI. The length of the CDR3 is 13 residues. The CDR3 region has the DNA TGTGCCAGTTCACCGGGGATACTCTACGAGCAGTACGTC. Translated, it gives CASSPGILYEQYV.

The chain combines TRBV7-8 with TRBJ1-1; 8 nucleotides match TRBD1. Germline V gives CDR1 SGHVS, CDR2 FQNEAQ. With 1 base clipped from V and 0 bases from J, the junction kept 4 bases outside the gene matches. CDR3 length: 16 amino acids. CDR3 nucleotides: TGTGCCAGCAGCTTAGACAGGGGGATCCTGAACACTGAAGCTTTCTTT. The encoded protein is CASSLDRGILNTEAFF.

This clonotype was counted a few times. The chain couples TRBV6-2 or TRBV6-3 to TRBJ2-3; TRBD2 matches at 8 bases. This CDR3 spans 14 amino acids. V lost 2 bases to trimming and J lost 5 bases; unmatched junction nucleotides: 3. Germline assignment: CDR1 MNHEY and CDR2 SVGEGT. CDR3 nucleotide sequence: TGTGCCAGCAGTTACCAGCGGGAGTTAGATACGCAGTATTTT. It encodes CASSYQRELDTQYF.

The chain joins TRBV20-1 to TRBJ2-3; 9 bases match TRBD2. V lost 8 bases and J lost 1; bases outside the gene matches: 7. The length of the CDR3 is 14 residues. CDR1 is DFQATT and CDR2 is SNEGSKA in the germline V gene (reference sequence). The CDR3 DNA reads TGCAGTTTCCTTAGCGGGAGTGGCACAGATACGCAGTATTTT. Its translation: CSFLSGSGTDTQYF.

The chain joins TRBV19 to TRBJ1-2; D ambiguous. Between the trimmed V and J ends, which lost 5 bases and 3 bases, there was a span of 7 bases. The germline V gene encodes CDR1 LNHDA and CDR2 SQIVND (reference sequence). The CDR3 is 12 residues long. DNA of the CDR3: TGTGCCAGTAGTTTCCGGGACTATGGCTACACCTTC. Translation: CASSFRDYGYTF.